These 14 T cell receptor beta chains share one sample of origin, sequenced in a study of T cell responses to AZD1222 COVID-19 vaccine. Clones were sequenced by immunoSEQ multiplex PCR, and TCRdb holds only the in-frame ones, with some missing. The sample lists just over 90,000 clones, 80% to 90% seen once, with about 2.5% in the top ten. Here the sequenced sample was peripheral blood, taken 28 days after the second AZD1222 dose. These receptors originate from an adult who received the AZD1222 COVID-19 vaccine.

The sample holds a few counts of this clone. The chain carries TRBV11-2 and TRBJ2-1, with a weak D call TRBD2 (5 bases). This CDR3 has 15 amino acids. The V gene's germline CDR1 is SGHAT and CDR2 FQNNGV. V lost 3 bases to trimming and J lost 3 bases, with 12 bases between them. The CDR3 DNA is TGTGCCAGCAGCTTTAAAGCAGGAGGCTACAATGAGCAGTTCTTC. This sequence encodes CASSFKAGGYNEQFF.

The chain carries TRBV13 and TRBJ2-1, with D hard to call. V lost 1 base and J 0 bases, leaving 10 bases between the germline ends. Germline V lookup: CDR1 PRHDT, CDR2 FYEKMQ (reference sequence). The CDR3 totals 16 residues. CDR3 sequence reads: CASSLVEASSYNEQFF. DNA for the CDR3: TGTGCCAGCAGCTTAGTAGAAGCGAGCTCCTACAATGAGCAGTTCTTC.

V usage is TRBV5-6 and J usage is TRBJ1-2; D unresolved. Trimming left V 2 bases short and J 6 bases short, with 8 bases between. Germline loops: CDR1 SGHDT, CDR2 YYEEEE. The CDR3 has 12 residues. CDR3 loop: CASSFDRDGYTF. CDR3 nucleotides: TGTGCCAGCAGCTTCGATCGTGATGGCTACACCTTC.

The V and J genes are TRBV6-6 and TRBJ2-1, with 13 positions matching TRBD2. Germline V CDR1 and CDR2: MNHNY, SVGAGI (reference sequence). CDR3 length: 13 amino acids. Trimming at V came to 7 bases and at J to 14 bases, leaving 8 bases not matched to a gene. CDR3 in DNA: TGTGCCAGCACCCCTTCAACTAGCGGGAGGGAGTTCTTC. It codes for CASTPSTSGREFF.

This clone was seen a single time. The V and J genes are TRBV9 and TRBJ1-2, with no clear D. Germline V lookup: CDR1 SGDLS, CDR2 YYNGEE. This CDR3 spans 13 amino acids. V was clipped by 0 bases and J by 8 bases, with 11 bases between them. CDR3 DNA sequence: TGTGCCAGCAGCGTAGCTGTCAGTGGGGGCTACACCTTC. Amino acids: CASSVAVSGGYTF.

This chain joins TRBV7-9 and TRBJ1-3, with D unclear. This CDR3 has 14 amino acids. Trimming took off 0 bases at V and 4 bases at J, with 7 bases between the two ends. Germline lookup yields CDR1 SEHNR and CDR2 FQNEAQ (reference sequence). The CDR3 is CASSLATSGNTIYF. The CDR3 DNA is TGTGCCAGCAGCTTAGCGACGTCGGGAAACACCATATATTTT.

V and J are TRBV5-1 and TRBJ1-1, with unresolved D. Trimming took off 0 bases at V and 0 bases at J, with 6 bases between the two ends. The V gene's germline CDR1 is SGHRS and CDR2 YFSETQ. CDR3 size: 14 residues. This CDR3 reads CASSLAVLNTEAFF. CDR3 bases: TGCGCCAGCAGCTTGGCGGTTTTGAACACTGAAGCTTTCTTT.

The J gene is TRBJ1-2, the V gene TRBV15; D remains unclear. In germline, CDR1 is LNHNV, CDR2 YYDKDF (reference sequence). The ends were cut back, 0 bases at V and 5 bases at J, with 7 bases in the middle. This CDR3 has 13 amino acids. The CDR3 protein is CATSRDKSYGYTF. In DNA form, the CDR3 reads TGTGCCACCAGCAGAGATAAAAGTTATGGCTACACCTTC.

A single count supports this clone. The chain uses TRBV6-4 and TRBJ1-1, with D possibly TRBD1 on 5 matching bases. V was clipped by 3 bases and J by 9 bases, with 14 bases between them. This CDR3 has 13 amino acids. Per germline, CDR1 MRHNA and CDR2 SNTAGT. CDR3 sequence reads: CASSDSYQGQAFF. CDR3 in DNA: TGTGCCAGCAGTGATTCGTATCAGGGACAAGCTTTCTTT.

The rearrangement uses TRBV24-1 and TRBJ2-7; 16 bases are shared with TRBD2. CDR3 length: 19 amino acids. Germline lookup yields CDR1 KGHDR and CDR2 SFDVKD. With V trimmed by 4 bases and J by 3 bases, 11 bases remained unmatched. As DNA, the CDR3 is TGTGCCACCAGTGAGAAGGGACTAGCGGGAGGGCCCCCCCTCTACGAGCAGTACTTC. Protein sequence: CATSEKGLAGGPPLYEQYF.

The chain employs TRBV6-5 and TRBJ2-7; 8 bases are shared with TRBD1. After removal of 7 bases from V and 7 bases from J, the junction contained 12 bases not matched to a gene. The CDR3 spans 14 residues. From germline, CDR1 is MNHEY and CDR2 SVGAGI. This CDR3 is CASIRTGTLGEQYF. In DNA form, the CDR3 reads TGTGCCAGCATCAGGACAGGGACGCTGGGAGAGCAGTACTTC.

This sequence joins TRBV2 and TRBJ1-6, with a possible D match to TRBD1 (6 bases). The CDR3 contains 14 residues. Germline CDR1 is SNHLY and CDR2 is FYNNEI. Trimming shortened V by 5 bases and J by 7 bases, and 12 bases separated the two germline ends. The CDR3 loop is CASSLDSLNSPLHF. For the CDR3, the DNA is TGTGCCAGCAGTTTGGACAGCCTAAATTCACCCCTCCACTTT.

A remark on this clone: Other DNA sequences in this sample translate to the same CDR3. V gene TRBV19 combines with J gene TRBJ1-5, with D perhaps matching TRBD1 (6 bases). Trimming removed 5 bases from V and 2 bases from J, with 10 bases in between. The CDR3 has 14 amino acids. Germline CDR1 LNHDA, CDR2 SQIVND (reference sequence). The CDR3 here is CASSGGGGNQPQHF. The CDR3 region has the DNA TGTGCCAGTAGTGGAGGGGGAGGCAATCAGCCCCAGCATTTT.

The chain uses TRBV7-9 and TRBJ1-1; 8 bases map to TRBD1. J lost 7 bases, V lost 5 bases, and 15 bases had no gene match. Germline V gene sequence: CDR1 SEHNR, CDR2 FQNEAQ (reference sequence). The CDR3 length is 16 residues. This CDR3 is CASSPRTGRFTSEAFF. Written as DNA, the CDR3 is TGTGCCAGCAGCCCCCGGACAGGGCGCTTCACCAGTGAAGCTTTCTTT. Using reference TRBV7-9 and TRBJ1-1 for the parts outside the CDR3, the full variable domain is DTGVSQNPRHKITKRGQNVTFRCDPISEHNRLYWYRQTLGQGPEFLTYFQNEAQLEKSRLLSDRFSAERPKGSFSTLEIQRTEQGDSAMYLCASSPRTGRFTSEAFFGQGTRLTVV.